The 8 T cell receptor beta chains given below trace back to one sample, sequenced in a study of blood T cell repertoires in COVID-19. TCRdb keeps only in-frame clones here, not all; method: immunoSEQ multiplex PCR. The sample lists 200,000 to 250,000 clones, 86% occurring once. Material: peripheral blood. The receptors were gathered from a man between 45 and 60 years old with COVID-19, enrolled during active disease.

The chain is built from TRBV2 and TRBJ2-3; 9 bases are a match to TRBD2. Looked up from germline, CDR1 is SNHLY and CDR2 is FYNNEI. CDR3 size: 16 residues. Trimming removed 4 bases from V and 0 bases from J; junction bases left unmatched: 5. CDR3 bases: TGTGCCAGCAGTGGCTTTAGCGGGAGAAGCACAGATACGCAGTATTTT. It encodes CASSGFSGRSTDTQYF.

The chain couples TRBV5-1 to TRBJ2-5; TRBD1 matches at 10 bases. Germline CDR1 reads SGHRS; CDR2 reads YFSETQ. With V trimmed by 4 bases and J by 5 bases, 8 bases remained unmatched. The CDR3 runs to 15 residues. In nucleotides, the CDR3 is TGCGCCAGCAGCCCGTCCGGGACAGGGGTTGAGACCCAGTACTTC. Its protein product is CASSPSGTGVETQYF.

This chain connects TRBV7-3 to TRBJ2-1; 14 nucleotides line up with TRBD2. In germline, CDR1 is SGHTA, CDR2 FQGTGA. This CDR3 has 20 residues. V shed 3 bases, J shed 11 bases, and the junction held 21 bases outside the gene matches. CDR3: CASSLWTSGRTQVSTSKQFF. The CDR3, as DNA: TGTGCCAGCAGCTTGTGGACTAGCGGGAGGACCCAGGTTTCTACAAGTAAGCAGTTCTTC.

This chain joins TRBV6-6 and TRBJ2-2; 11 bases align to TRBD2. Germline CDR1 MNHNY, CDR2 SVGAGI (reference sequence). The CDR3 is 18 residues long. J was trimmed by 3 bases and V by 5 bases; bases with no gene match: 11. This CDR3 reads CASSPRLAGHIDTGELFF. The DNA of the CDR3 is TGTGCCAGCAGTCCCCGACTAGCGGGACATATAGACACCGGGGAGCTGTTTTTT.

The chain uses TRBV12-3 or TRBV12-4 and TRBJ1-1, with D possibly matching TRBD1 (5 bases). V was pared by 6 bases and J by 3 bases, with 8 bases between. CDR3 size: 12 residues. CDR3 coding DNA: TGTGCCAGCAGCCTGGGGCACACTGAAGCTTTCTTT. Protein product: CASSLGHTEAFF.

About this clone itself: Within the sample, other DNA sequences also encode this same CDR3. This chain links TRBV11-3 with TRBJ2-5; weak D call: TRBD1 (6 bases). Germline V gene data show CDR1 as SGHNT and CDR2 as YENEEA. V was pared by 5 bases and J by 2 bases, with 9 bases between. This CDR3 has 13 residues. In nucleotides, the CDR3 is TGTGCCAGCAGCCCAGGACAGCAAGAGACCCAGTACTTC. Protein: CASSPGQQETQYF.

CDR3 DNA sequence: TGTGCCAGCAGCAAAGTGCCGGGACTAGCGGGACCATCGTGGGAGCAGTTCTTC. Its protein product is CASSKVPGLAGPSWEQFF. The V call is TRBV21-1, the J call TRBJ2-1; TRBD2 is taken as the D call from the table, unchecked against the DNA. TRBV21-1 is listed as a pseudogene. CDR3 size: 18 residues.

The chain recombines TRBV18 with TRBJ2-1; 13 nucleotides match TRBD2. Germline V gives CDR1 KGHSH, CDR2 LQKENI. V dropped 3 bases and J dropped 4; count of bases not matched to a gene: 3. CDR3 length: 16 amino acids. CDR3 sequence reads: CASSPGLAGTYNEQFF. In DNA form, the CDR3 reads TGTGCCAGCTCACCGGGACTAGCGGGAACGTACAATGAGCAGTTCTTC. The full variable domain, its missing parts supplied by reference TRBV18 and TRBJ2-1, is NAGVMQNPRHLVRRRGQEARLRCSPMKGHSHVYWYRQLPEEGLKFMVYLQKENIIDESGMPKERFSAEFPKEGPSILRIQQVVRGDSAAYFCASSPGLAGTYNEQFFGPGTRLTVL.